Below are 7 T cell receptor beta chains sequenced from a single sample in a study of response to subunit inactivated influenza vaccine. TCRdb ran MiXCR on the RT-PCR reads and lists one entry per CDR3 protein. The sample lists 450,000 to 700,000 distinct CDR3 sequences, about 14% occurring once. This specimen was PBMCs from blood, taken 11 to 12 days after vaccination. These receptor sequences come from a man aged 50-60 years who received an inactivated influenza vaccine.

The chain is built from TRBV4-2 and TRBJ1-3, with D perhaps matching TRBD1 (6 bases). This CDR3 has 19 amino acids. Trimming pared 3 bases from V and 3 bases from J, leaving 24 bases between. CDR1 is LGHNA, CDR2 YNFKEQ, per germline. The CDR3 spells CASSQTGSSRLLGGNTIYF. The CDR3 DNA reads TGTGCCAGCAGCCAGACAGGCAGCTCGAGGCTGCTGGGTGGAAACACCATATATTTT.

The chain recombines TRBV10-3 with TRBJ1-6; D possibly corresponds to TRBD1 (5 bases). The V and J ends lost 7 bases and 7 bases respectively, with 14 bases between them. The germline V gene has CDR1 ENHRY and CDR2 SYGVKD. This CDR3 has 14 amino acids. The DNA of the CDR3 is TGTGCCATCACCCCGGGACTGGTGAATTCACCCCTCCACTTT. Translation gives CAITPGLVNSPLHF.

The CDR3 bases are TGTGCCAGCAGCTTACGAGGGGGAGAGGGGACCGGGGAGCTGTTTTTT. This codes for CASSLRGGEGTGELFF. This chain uses TRBV7-8 with TRBJ2-2, with D perhaps TRBD1 (6 bases). The ends were cut back, 2 bases at V and 5 bases at J, with 15 bases in the middle. CDR3 length: 16 residues. CDR1 is SGHVS and CDR2 is FQNEAQ in the germline V gene.

The chain is built from TRBV11-2 and TRBJ1-6; D is ambiguous. V was cut by 6 bases and J by 4 bases, with 10 bases left in between. The CDR3 contains 14 residues. Germline CDR1 reads SGHAT; CDR2 reads FQNNGV. The CDR3 loop reads CASSTGRYNSPLHF. The CDR3 DNA is TGTGCCAGCAGTACCGGGCGGTATAATTCACCCCTCCACTTT.

V is TRBV5-1 and J is TRBJ2-1; D may be TRBD1 or TRBD2 (5 bases each). The CDR3 spans 16 residues. The germline gives CDR1 SGHRS, CDR2 YFSETQ. With 0 bases removed from V and 8 bases from J, the gap between germline ends came to 18 bases. As DNA, the CDR3 is TGCGCCAGCAGCTTGGGGGACGCCGCAGGTATCGATGAGCAGTTCTTC. Encoded protein: CASSLGDAAGIDEQFF. Looking up the rest from reference TRBV5-1 and TRBJ2-1 gives the full variable domain: KAGVTQTPRYLIKTRGQQVTLSCSPISGHRSVSWYQQTPGQGLQFLFEYFSETQRNKGNFPGRFSGRQFSNSRSEMNVSTLELGDSALYLCASSLGDAAGIDEQFFGPGTRLTVL.

This clonotype was counted between two and nine times. The rearrangement links TRBV4-1 to TRBJ2-5, with TRBD2 matching 12 bases. The CDR3 contains 19 residues. Germline values: CDR1 MGHRA, CDR2 YSYEKL. The junction had 12 bases not matched to a gene; V was cut back by 4 bases and J by 0 bases. CDR3 residues: CASSPLRTSGARDQETQYF. In nucleotides, the CDR3 is TGCGCCAGCAGCCCCCTGAGGACTAGCGGGGCGCGAGACCAAGAGACCCAGTACTTC.

In this sample, this clonotype turned up many times. This chain uses TRBV12-3 or TRBV12-4 with TRBJ2-2, with D uncertain. V dropped 2 bases and J dropped 4 bases, with 5 bases sitting between them. This CDR3 is 13 amino acids long. CDR3 DNA sequence: TGTGCCAGCAGTTTAATGGCCACCGGGGAGCTGTTTTTT. Its translation is CASSLMATGELFF.